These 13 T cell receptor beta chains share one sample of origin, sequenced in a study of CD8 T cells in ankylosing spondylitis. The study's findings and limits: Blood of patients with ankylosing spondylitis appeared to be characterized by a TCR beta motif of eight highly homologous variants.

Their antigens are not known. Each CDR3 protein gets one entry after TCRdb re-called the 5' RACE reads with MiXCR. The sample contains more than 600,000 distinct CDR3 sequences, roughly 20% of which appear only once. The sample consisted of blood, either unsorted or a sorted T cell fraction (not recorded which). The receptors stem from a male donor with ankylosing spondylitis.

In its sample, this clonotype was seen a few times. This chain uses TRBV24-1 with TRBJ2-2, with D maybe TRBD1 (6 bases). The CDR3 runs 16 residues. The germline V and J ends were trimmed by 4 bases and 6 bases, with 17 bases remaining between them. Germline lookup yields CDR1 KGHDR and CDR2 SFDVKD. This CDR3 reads CATSEYGQMGAGELFF. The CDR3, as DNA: TGTGCCACCAGTGAGTATGGACAGATGGGCGCCGGGGAGCTGTTTTTT.

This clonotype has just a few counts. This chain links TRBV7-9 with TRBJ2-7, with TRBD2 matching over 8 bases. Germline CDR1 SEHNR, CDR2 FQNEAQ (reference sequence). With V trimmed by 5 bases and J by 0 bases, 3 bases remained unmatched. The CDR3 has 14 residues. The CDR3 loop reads CASSTGGVSYEQYF. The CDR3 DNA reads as TGTGCCAGCAGCACCGGGGGGGTCTCCTACGAGCAGTACTTC.

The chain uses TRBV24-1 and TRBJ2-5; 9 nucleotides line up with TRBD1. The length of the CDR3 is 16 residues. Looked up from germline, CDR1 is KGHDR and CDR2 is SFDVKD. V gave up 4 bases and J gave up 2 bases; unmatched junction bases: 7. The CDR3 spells CATSDGTGLEQETQYF. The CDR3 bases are TGTGCCACCAGTGACGGGACAGGGTTGGAACAAGAGACCCAGTACTTC.

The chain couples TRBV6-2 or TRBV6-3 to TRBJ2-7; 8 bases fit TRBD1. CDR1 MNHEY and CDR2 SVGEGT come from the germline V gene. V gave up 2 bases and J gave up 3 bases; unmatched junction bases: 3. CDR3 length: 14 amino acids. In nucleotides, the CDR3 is TGTGCCAGCAGTTACGCGGGGACAGGCTACGAGCAGTACTTC. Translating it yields CASSYAGTGYEQYF.

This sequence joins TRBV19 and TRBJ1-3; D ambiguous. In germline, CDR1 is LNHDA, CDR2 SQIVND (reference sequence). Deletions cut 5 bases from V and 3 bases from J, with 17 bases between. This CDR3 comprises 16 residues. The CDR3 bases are TGTGCCAGTAGTTCCACCCAAGCGGCAGTTGGAAACACCATATATTTT. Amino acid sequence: CASSSTQAAVGNTIYF.

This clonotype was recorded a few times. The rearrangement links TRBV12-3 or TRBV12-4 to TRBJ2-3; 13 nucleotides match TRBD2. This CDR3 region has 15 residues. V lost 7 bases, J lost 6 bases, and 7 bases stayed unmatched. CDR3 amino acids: CASTHGLAGVDTQYF. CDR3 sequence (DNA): TGTGCCAGCACCCACGGACTAGCGGGAGTGGATACGCAGTATTTT.

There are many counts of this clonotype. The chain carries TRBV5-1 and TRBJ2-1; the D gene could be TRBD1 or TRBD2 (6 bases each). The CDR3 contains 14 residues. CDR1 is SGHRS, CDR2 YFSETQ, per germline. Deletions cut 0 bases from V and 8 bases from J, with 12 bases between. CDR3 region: CASSLGLGGDEQFF. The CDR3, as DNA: TGCGCCAGCAGCTTGGGACTAGGGGGTGATGAGCAGTTCTTC.

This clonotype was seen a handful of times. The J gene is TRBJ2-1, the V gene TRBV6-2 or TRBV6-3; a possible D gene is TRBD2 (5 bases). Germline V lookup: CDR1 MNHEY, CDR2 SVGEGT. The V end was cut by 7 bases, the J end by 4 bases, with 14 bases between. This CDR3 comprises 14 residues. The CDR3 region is CASKRDGDYNEQFF. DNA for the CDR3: TGTGCCAGCAAGCGAGACGGGGATTACAATGAGCAGTTCTTC.

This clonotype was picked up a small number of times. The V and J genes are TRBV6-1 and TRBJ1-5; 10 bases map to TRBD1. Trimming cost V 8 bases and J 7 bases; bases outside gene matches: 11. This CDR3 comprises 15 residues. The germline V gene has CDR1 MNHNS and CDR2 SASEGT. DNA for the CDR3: TGTGCCAGCGGGGACAGGGGAGGTTTTGAGCAGCCCCAGCATTTT. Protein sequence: CASGDRGGFEQPQHF.

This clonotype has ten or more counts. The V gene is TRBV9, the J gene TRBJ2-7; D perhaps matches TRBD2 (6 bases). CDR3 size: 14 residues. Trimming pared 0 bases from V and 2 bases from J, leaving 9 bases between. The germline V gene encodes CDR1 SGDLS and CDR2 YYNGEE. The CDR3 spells CASSVGGDTYEQYF. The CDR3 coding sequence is TGTGCCAGCAGCGTAGGGGGGGATACCTACGAGCAGTACTTC.

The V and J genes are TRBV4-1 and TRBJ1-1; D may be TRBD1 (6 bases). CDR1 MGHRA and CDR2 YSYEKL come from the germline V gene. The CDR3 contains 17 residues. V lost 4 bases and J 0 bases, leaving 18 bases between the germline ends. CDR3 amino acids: CASSPYGQLTMNTEAFF. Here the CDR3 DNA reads TGCGCCAGCAGCCCTTATGGACAGCTTACAATGAACACTGAAGCTTTCTTT.

The CDR3 region is CASSQIGTFGTDTQYF. In nucleotides, the CDR3 is TGCGCCAGCAGCCAGATCGGGACTTTTGGCACAGATACGCAGTATTTT. The chain joins TRBV4-1 to TRBJ2-3; D perhaps matches TRBD2 (6 bases). This CDR3 region has 16 residues. V was trimmed by 3 bases and J by 1 base, leaving 14 bases between them. Per the germline V gene, CDR1 is MGHRA and CDR2 is YSYEKL.

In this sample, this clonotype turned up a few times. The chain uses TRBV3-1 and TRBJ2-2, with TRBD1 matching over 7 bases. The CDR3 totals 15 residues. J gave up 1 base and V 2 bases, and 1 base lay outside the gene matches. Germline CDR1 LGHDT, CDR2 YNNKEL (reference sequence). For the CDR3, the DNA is TGTGCCAGCAGCCAATGGACAGGGAACACCGGGGAGCTGTTTTTT. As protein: CASSQWTGNTGELFF.